The next 21 T cell receptor beta chains were all read from a single sample in a study of T cell responses to AZD1222 COVID-19 vaccine (dated by TCRdb to 2020 to 2023). The sample's time point label, in plain terms: baseline before first vaccination. The protocol used for the library was the immunoSEQ multiplex PCR assay. TCRdb mirrors the immuneACCESS table, restricted to in-frame sequences. Some clones are absent from its copies; in checked studies, under half trace to an unresolved V gene, and the reason for the others is unknown. This sample lists approximately 160,000 clones; around 90% were detected once. Approximately 4% of the sample is in the top ten clones. Material: peripheral blood, obtained on day 0 of AZD1222 vaccination. The receptors stem from an adult in good health.

The chain links TRBV6-5 to TRBJ2-7, with D possibly matching TRBD1 (6 bases). Germline V gives CDR1 MNHEY, CDR2 SVGAGI. Trimming shortened V by 1 base and J by 4 bases, and 11 bases separated the two germline ends. The CDR3 length is 14 residues. The CDR3 here is CASSYLNRVYEQYF. DNA for the CDR3: TGTGCCAGCAGTTACTTGAACAGGGTTTACGAGCAGTACTTC.

The chain recombines TRBV7-8 with TRBJ2-3; D is possibly TRBD2 (6 bases). Germline CDR1 and CDR2: SGHVS and FQNEAQ. Trimming left V 5 bases short and J 0 bases short, with 15 bases between. The CDR3 extends over 16 amino acids. The CDR3 region has the DNA TGTGCCAGCAGCCCCTGGAGGGGAGGTAGCACAGATACGCAGTATTTT. Its protein is CASSPWRGGSTDTQYF.

The chain uses TRBV6-4 and TRBJ2-2; D might be TRBD1 (7 bases). This CDR3 is 15 amino acids long. Germline CDR1 MRHNA, CDR2 SNTAGT. V lost 3 bases, J lost 4 bases, and 12 bases lay in between. The DNA of the CDR3 is TGTGCCAGCAGTGAAGGCCAGGGGGGCACCGGGGAGCTGTTTTTT. This sequence encodes CASSEGQGGTGELFF.

CDR3 region: CASSPTLPGHGYTF. Written as DNA, the CDR3 is TGTGCCAGCAGCCCCACCCTACCAGGTCATGGCTACACCTTC. The chain recombines TRBV7-2 with TRBJ1-2; no definite D call. Trimming cost V 5 bases and J 6 bases, with 16 bases left between them. The CDR3 sequence is 14 residues long. The germline V gene encodes CDR1 SGHTA and CDR2 FQGNSA.

This clone appeared once. The chain links TRBV11-2 to TRBJ2-7; possibly TRBD2 for D (7 bases). V shed 5 bases and J shed 6 bases, with 11 bases lying between them. Per germline, CDR1 SGHAT and CDR2 FQNNGV. The CDR3 is 12 residues long. The CDR3 region is CASSPAGAEQYF. CDR3 DNA: TGTGCCAGCAGCCCCGCGGGGGCCGAGCAGTACTTC.

The chain has TRBV6-5 and TRBJ1-5, with D possibly TRBD1 on 5 matching bases. Deletions cut 6 bases from V and 0 bases from J, with 12 bases between. The CDR3 extends over 15 amino acids. The germline CDR1 and CDR2 sequences are MNHEY and SVGAGI. The CDR3 sequence: CASRLGEYSNQPQHF. The CDR3, as DNA: TGTGCCAGCAGACTAGGGGAGTATAGCAATCAGCCCCAGCATTTT.

The CDR3 region is CASITVVGQRKAFF. The DNA of the CDR3 is TGTGCCAGCATTACGGTAGTGGGGCAGAGAAAAGCTTTCTTT. This chain uses TRBV28 with TRBJ1-1; the D gene is possibly TRBD1 (5 bases). Trimming cost V 7 bases and J 9 bases, with 21 bases left between them. The CDR3 sequence is 14 residues long. Germline V gene lookup returns CDR1 MDHEN and CDR2 SYDVKM.

The rearrangement uses TRBV28 and TRBJ2-2, with unresolved D. Trimming took 3 bases from V and 6 from J, leaving 2 bases between them. Germline values: CDR1 MDHEN, CDR2 SYDVKM. The CDR3 runs 11 residues. The CDR3 loop reads CASSFPGELFF. DNA of the CDR3: TGTGCCAGCAGTTTTCCCGGGGAGCTGTTTTTT.

This chain joins TRBV4-1 and TRBJ1-1; 12 bases agree with TRBD1. The CDR3 loop spans 16 amino acids. Germline V gene lookup returns CDR1 MGHRA and CDR2 YSYEKL. V was clipped by 3 bases and J by 5 bases; unmatched bases: 7. CDR3 DNA sequence: TGCGCCAGCAGCCAGGGACAGGGGGCGGGGGAGACTGAAGCTTTCTTT. Amino acids: CASSQGQGAGETEAFF.

This chain connects TRBV29-1 to TRBJ1-2; TRBD1 matches 8 bases. Per germline, CDR1 SQVTM and CDR2 ANQGSEA. CDR3 length equals 13 residues. The V segment lost 5 bases and the J segment 3 bases; nucleotides outside the gene matches: 5. CDR3 DNA: TGCAGCGTTTGGACAGGGTCGGACTATGGCTACACCTTC. It translates to CSVWTGSDYGYTF.

The rearrangement uses TRBV5-1 and TRBJ1-1; D gene ambiguous. The V and J ends lost 1 base and 1 base respectively, with 5 bases between them. The CDR3 runs 13 residues. Germline assignment: CDR1 SGHRS and CDR2 YFSETQ. In DNA form, the CDR3 reads TGCGCCAGCAGCTTGAGGGAGAACACTGAAGCTTTCTTT. Translated, it gives CASSLRENTEAFF.

The chain joins TRBV7-2 to TRBJ1-6; 9 bases fit TRBD1. Per germline, CDR1 SGHTA and CDR2 FQGNSA. V gave up 2 bases and J gave up 10 bases; unmatched junction bases: 9. CDR3 length: 16 amino acids. CDR3 amino acids: CASSLPGDRDGSPLHF. CDR3 sequence (DNA): TGTGCCAGCAGCTTACCTGGGGACAGGGACGGCTCACCCCTCCACTTT.

The gene calls are TRBV6-5 and TRBJ2-7; 11 bases align to TRBD2. Germline CDR1 reads MNHEY; CDR2 reads SVGAGI. This CDR3 is built from 16 residues. V lost 0 bases, J lost 4 bases, and 5 bases stayed unmatched. The CDR3 protein is CASSYSSGTSGYEQYF. The CDR3 DNA reads TGTGCCAGCAGTTACTCCTCCGGGACTAGCGGTTACGAGCAGTACTTC.

V usage is TRBV6-4 and J usage is TRBJ1-2, with a tentative D call TRBD1 (5 bases). This CDR3 is built from 14 residues. Between the trimmed V and J ends, which lost 2 bases and 4 bases, there was a span of 11 bases. Germline V gene lookup returns CDR1 MRHNA and CDR2 SNTAGT. CDR3 loop: CASSDGGGTYGYTF. The CDR3 region has the DNA TGTGCCAGCAGTGACGGGGGGGGAACCTATGGCTACACCTTC.

V usage is TRBV7-3 and J usage is TRBJ2-7; D not certain. Trimming removed 5 bases at V and 2 bases at J, with 13 bases between. The CDR3 sequence is 14 residues long. Per germline, CDR1 SGHTA and CDR2 FQGTGA. The CDR3 region is CASSLRAGPYEQYF. The CDR3 DNA follows: TGTGCCAGCAGCCTCCGGGCCGGGCCCTACGAGCAGTACTTC.

CDR3 amino acids: CASSLTTSGRAKNIQYF. Written as DNA, the CDR3 is TGTGCCAGCAGCTTGACGACTAGCGGGAGAGCCAAAAACATTCAGTACTTC. The genes are TRBV5-6 and TRBJ2-4; 12 nucleotides line up with TRBD2. This CDR3 is built from 17 residues. Trimming at V came to 1 base and at J to 0 bases, leaving 2 bases not matched to a gene. Germline CDR1 is SGHDT and CDR2 is YYEEEE. The full variable domain, rest sourced from reference TRBV5-6 and TRBJ2-4, is DAGVTQSPTHLIKTRGQQVTLRCSPKSGHDTVSWYQQALGQGPQFIFQYYEEEERQRGNFPDRFSGHQFPNYSSELNVNALLLGDSALYLCASSLTTSGRAKNIQYFGAGTRLSVL.

The rearrangement uses TRBV28 and TRBJ1-3; 7 nucleotides line up with TRBD1. Losses at the gene ends were 2 bases for V and 1 base for J; bases not matched to a gene: 2. CDR3 length: 15 amino acids. The V gene's germline CDR1 is MDHEN and CDR2 SYDVKM. For the CDR3, the DNA is TGTGCCAGCAGTTTAGGGGGACAGTCTGGAAACACCATATATTTT. It yields the protein CASSLGGQSGNTIYF.

The J gene is TRBJ2-7, the V gene TRBV19; no firm D call. Germline values: CDR1 LNHDA, CDR2 SQIVND (reference sequence). The CDR3 loop spans 14 amino acids. Trimming cost V 2 bases and J 3 bases, with 11 bases left between them. The CDR3: CASSIQVSNYEQYF. As DNA, the CDR3 is TGTGCCAGTAGTATACAGGTCAGTAACTACGAGCAGTACTTC.

This chain links TRBV7-8 with TRBJ2-4, with D uncertain. The CDR3 consists of 16 residues. Germline V lookup: CDR1 SGHVS, CDR2 FQNEAQ. V shed 6 bases and J shed 0 bases, with 15 bases lying between them. Here the CDR3 reads CASSARRVLAKNIQYF. The DNA of the CDR3 is TGTGCCAGCAGTGCTCGAAGGGTGTTAGCCAAAAACATTCAGTACTTC. Supplemented by reference TRBV7-8 and TRBJ2-4, the full variable domain reads GAGVSQSPRYKVAKRGQDVALRCDPISGHVSLFWYQQALGQGPEFLTYFQNEAQLDKSGLPSDRFFAERPEGSVSTLKIQRTQQEDSAVYLCASSARRVLAKNIQYFGAGTRLSVL.

The chain uses TRBV27 and TRBJ2-1; D might be TRBD1 (6 bases). V was shortened by 3 bases and J by 0 bases, with 21 bases between the two germline ends. The CDR3 loop spans 19 amino acids. Germline values: CDR1 MNHEY, CDR2 SMNVEV (reference sequence). The CDR3 region is CASSFRGQGHSDSYNEQFF. The CDR3 nucleotides read TGTGCCAGCAGTTTCCGTGGGCAGGGGCACTCCGACTCCTACAATGAGCAGTTCTTC.

This rearrangement joins TRBV28 to TRBJ1-2; possible D gene TRBD1, 5 bases. The CDR3 runs to 14 residues. Germline V gene sequence: CDR1 MDHEN, CDR2 SYDVKM. Trimming took off 6 bases at V and 4 bases at J, with 15 bases between the two ends. CDR3 bases: TGTGCCAGCAGGCCGGGAATCGGGGCCTATGGCTACACCTTC. Translated, it gives CASRPGIGAYGYTF.